The 20 T cell receptor beta chains given below trace back to one sample, sequenced in a study of blood T cells in healthy people across ages. Using a J-beta primer mix together with a sample-barcoded 5' primer, a second PCR was run for about 7 to 12 cycles. TCRdb re-derived calls from the 5' RACE reads in MiXCR, one entry per CDR3 protein. Of hundreds of thousands of distinct CDR3 sequences in the sample, roughly 21% were seen once. The sample taken for sequencing was blood. The receptors were gathered from a man aged 70-80 years in good health.

In this sample, this clonotype turned up a few times. The CDR3 DNA follows: TGTGCCAGCGAAAACCCCGGGTCCTCTGGAAACACCATATATTTT. This translates into CASENPGSSGNTIYF. The chain recombines TRBV12-3 or TRBV12-4 with TRBJ1-3; the D is unclear. The ends were cut back, 8 bases at V and 0 bases at J, with 14 bases in the middle. CDR3 length: 15 amino acids.

This chain joins TRBV5-1 and TRBJ2-7; 7 bases align to TRBD1. Unmatched junction bases numbered 6, after V lost 4 bases and J lost 2 bases. From germline, CDR1 is SGHRS and CDR2 YFSETQ. The CDR3 covers 14 residues. The CDR3 DNA is TGCGCCAGCAGCGCGACAGGGAACCCCTACGAGCAGTACTTC. It encodes CASSATGNPYEQYF. The full variable domain, in which reference TRBV5-1 and TRBJ2-7 provide the parts outside the CDR3, is KAGVTQTPRYLIKTRGQQVTLSCSPISGHRSVSWYQQTPGQGLQFLFEYFSETQRNKGNFPGRFSGRQFSNSRSEMNVSTLELGDSALYLCASSATGNPYEQYFGPGTRLTVT.

This chain's CDR3 is CASSTKREDCREQYF. DNA of the CDR3: TGTGCCAGCAGCACCAAGCGGGAGGATTGTCGCGAGCAGTACTTC. The chain combines TRBV7-3 with TRBJ2-7, with 9 positions matching TRBD2. Looked up from germline, CDR1 is SGHTA and CDR2 is FQGTGA. The CDR3 spans 15 residues. V shed 5 bases and J 6 bases; nucleotides not matched to a gene: 11.

This clonotype has more than one count but fewer than ten. This CDR3 reads CASGNGTGGYETQYF. The CDR3 DNA follows: TGCGCCAGCGGAAACGGGACAGGGGGCTACGAGACCCAGTACTTC. The rearrangement joins TRBV5-1 to TRBJ2-5, with 12 bases aligning to TRBD1. CDR1 SGHRS and CDR2 YFSETQ come from the germline V gene. The V gene end was trimmed by 7 bases and the J gene end by 5 bases; junction bases not matched to a gene: 9. CDR3 length: 15 residues.

As concerns this clonotype: This may arise from a read error, as a much more abundant clone is one base away. This sequence joins TRBV9 and TRBJ2-1; D not resolved. The V gene's germline CDR1 is SGDLS and CDR2 YYNGEE. The CDR3 runs 15 residues. Written as DNA, the CDR3 is TGTGCCAGCAGCGTAGGGGCGGAAGTCTACAATGGGCAGTTCTTC. It codes for CASSVGAEVYNGQFF.

Ten or more counts support this clonotype. V gene TRBV20-1 combines with J gene TRBJ2-1; D perhaps matches TRBD2 (6 bases). Germline CDR1 is DFQATT and CDR2 is SNEGSKA (reference sequence). Trimming stripped 3 bases from V and 7 bases from J, with 16 bases between. The CDR3 runs 14 residues. For the CDR3, the DNA is TGCAGTGCTAGCCTGGCGGCGGGGAAAAATGAGCAGTTCTTC. Its protein is CSASLAAGKNEQFF.

V usage is TRBV5-6 and J usage is TRBJ2-5; D perhaps matches TRBD1 (6 bases). The germline V gene has CDR1 SGHDT and CDR2 YYEEEE. The CDR3 consists of 14 residues. The V end lost 5 bases, the J end lost 0 bases, and 11 bases lay between the germline ends. The chain's CDR3 is CASRNRDNQETQYF. In DNA, the CDR3 is TGTGCCAGCAGAAACCGGGACAACCAAGAGACCCAGTACTTC.

The chain joins TRBV12-3 or TRBV12-4 to TRBJ2-3, with D maybe TRBD1 (5 bases). The CDR3 is 14 residues long. The ends were cut back, 5 bases at V and 4 bases at J, with 13 bases in the middle. CDR3 in DNA: TGTGCCAGCAGTCGGACCTCCAGGGCAGATACGCAGTATTTT. Encoded protein: CASSRTSRADTQYF.

The sample holds many counts of this clonotype. The V gene is TRBV29-1, the J gene TRBJ2-5; D possibly corresponds to TRBD2 (5 bases). Judging by the DNA end, TRBJ2-1 fits better; the J call may be wrong. The CDR3 has 12 residues. The germline gives CDR1 SQVTM, CDR2 ANQGSEA. The CDR3 loop is CSVEGGRGEQFF. CDR3 sequence (DNA): TGCAGCGTTGAGGGTGGGAGAGGGGAGCAGTTCTTC.

On this clonotype itself: This CDR3 fails to terminate in the conserved phenylalanine or tryptophan, so it likely reflects a read error. The genes are TRBV3-1 and TRBJ2-5, with D perhaps assigned TRBD1 or TRBD2 (5 bases each). Per the germline V gene, CDR1 is LGHDT and CDR2 is YNNKEL (reference sequence). V was pared by 0 bases and J by 11 bases, with 19 bases between. The length of the CDR3 is 15 residues. Written as DNA, the CDR3 is TGTGCCAGCAGCCAAGATTCCGGACGGGGCCCAAGACAGTACGTC. It translates to CASSQDSGRGPRQYV.

This clonotype turned up a few times. J is TRBJ2-3 and V is TRBV28; no firm D call. Per the germline V gene, CDR1 is MDHEN and CDR2 is SYDVKM. CDR3 length: 12 amino acids. The V gene lost 5 bases and the J gene lost 4 bases, with 7 bases spanning the gap. CDR3 in amino acids: CASSPNSDTQYF. Here the CDR3 DNA reads TGTGCCAGCAGTCCTAATTCAGATACGCAGTATTTT.

The rearrangement joins TRBV7-9 to TRBJ2-2; the match to TRBD1 covers 9 bases. V lost 5 bases to trimming and J lost 0 bases; unmatched junction nucleotides: 7. CDR3 length equals 17 residues. Germline CDR1 reads SEHNR; CDR2 reads FQNEAQ (reference sequence). The CDR3 region is CASSPRTGGTNTGELFF. The CDR3 DNA reads TGTGCCAGCAGCCCGCGTACAGGGGGCACGAACACCGGGGAGCTGTTTTTT.

In its sample, this clonotype was seen a few times. J is TRBJ2-7 and V is TRBV29-1, with no clear D. The CDR3 has 15 residues. V lost 5 bases and J lost 5, with 22 bases in between. Germline CDR1 and CDR2: SQVTM and ANQGSEA. In DNA form, the CDR3 reads TGCAGCGTTAGATCGAAAGGTGGTAGTTTAGACGAGCAGTACTTC. It codes for CSVRSKGGSLDEQYF.

This chain joins TRBV6-2 or TRBV6-3 and TRBJ2-1; 7 nucleotides agree with TRBD2. Germline V gives CDR1 MNHEY, CDR2 SVGEGT. This CDR3 region has 13 residues. The trim removed 6 bases at V and 10 bases at J, leaving 9 bases unmatched. The CDR3 DNA reads TGTGCCAGCAGCCAAGGGGCGGGAGCGGAGCAGTTCTTC. Its protein is CASSQGAGAEQFF.

There are a few counts of this clonotype. This rearrangement joins TRBV27 to TRBJ2-7; the match to TRBD2 covers 14 bases. This CDR3 region has 18 residues. V lost 6 bases and J lost 0; bases outside the gene matches: 10. Per the germline V gene, CDR1 is MNHEY and CDR2 is SMNVEV (reference sequence). The CDR3 sequence is CASSIGLAGGPSSYEQYF. The CDR3 nucleotides are TGTGCCAGCAGCATAGGACTAGCGGGAGGCCCGAGCTCCTACGAGCAGTACTTC.

This clonotype occurred a few times. The chain recombines TRBV6-2 or TRBV6-3 with TRBJ1-1; D is unclear. Germline V CDR1 and CDR2: MNHEY, SVGEGT. This CDR3 has 14 residues. V lost 0 bases and J lost 0, with 5 bases in between. CDR3 bases: TGTGCCAGCAGTTACTCGAACCTGAACACTGAAGCTTTCTTT. Its protein is CASSYSNLNTEAFF.

V and J are TRBV19 and TRBJ2-7, with TRBD2 matching 8 bases. The J call may be wrong; the DNA end is better matched by TRBJ2-1. The germline V gene has CDR1 LNHDA and CDR2 SQIVND (reference sequence). CDR3 length: 15 amino acids. As DNA, the CDR3 is TGTGCCAGTAAGAGAAGTAGCGGGGACTACAATGAGCAGTTCTTC. Protein sequence: CASKRSSGDYNEQFF.

This clonotype came up many times. The chain carries TRBV12-3 or TRBV12-4 and TRBJ2-5; 11 bases match TRBD2. The CDR3 runs 14 residues. Trimming cost V 4 bases and J 4 bases; bases outside gene matches: 2. The CDR3 DNA is TGTGCCAGCAGTTCGACTAGCGGGACAGAGACCCAGTACTTC. Its protein is CASSSTSGTETQYF.

This clonotype has a handful of counts. V is TRBV2 and J is TRBJ2-5, with D tentatively TRBD2 (5 bases). The DNA matches TRBJ2-7 better at its end, which makes the J call doubtful. CDR1 and CDR2 (germline): SNHLY, FYNNEI. This CDR3 is 15 amino acids long. CDR3 bases: TGTGCCAGCAGTGTGTGGACGTCGGGGTCCTACGAGCAGTACTTC. It encodes CASSVWTSGSYEQYF.

In its sample, this clonotype was seen a few times. The V and J genes are TRBV7-2 and TRBJ2-1; D may be TRBD2 (5 bases). Per germline, CDR1 SGHTA and CDR2 FQGNSA. The germline V and J ends were trimmed by 0 bases and 15 bases, with 9 bases remaining between them. The CDR3 length is 11 residues. CDR3: CASSLAGDRFF. The CDR3 coding sequence is TGTGCCAGCAGCTTAGCGGGAGACCGGTTCTTC.